A selection of T cell receptor beta chains follows, all from one sample in a study of CD8 T cells in ankylosing spondylitis. TCRdb reprocessed the 5' RACE reads with MiXCR, giving one entry per CDR3 protein. The table shows around 250,000 distinct CDR3 sequences, with around 11% occurring only once. The specimen sequenced was blood, either unsorted or a sorted T cell fraction (not recorded which). The receptors derive from a male donor with ankylosing spondylitis or in good health (not recorded which). The CDR3 runs from the conserved cysteine through the conserved F or W. D genes are given only for firm matches. The size of a clone is reported for some rows only, either as once, few or many, or as a class for expanded clones.

J gene: TRBJ2-1
clone size: -
D gene: -
V gene: TRBV5-6
CDR3 protein: CAMSPTLIRGGYNEQFF
CDR3 DNA: TGTGCCATGAGCCCAACTCTAATCAGGGGGGGTTACAATGAGCAGTTCTTC

J gene: TRBJ2-7
clone size: -
D gene: -
V gene: TRBV19
CDR3 protein: CASGTYEQYF
CDR3 DNA: TGTGCCAGTGGGACCTACGAGCAGTACTTC

J gene: TRBJ2-7
clone size: few
D gene: TRBD1
V gene: TRBV5-4
CDR3 protein: CASTYEDRAHEQYF
CDR3 DNA: TGTGCCAGCACCTACGAAGACAGGGCCCACGAGCAGTACTTC

J gene: TRBJ1-2
clone size: many
D gene: -
V gene: TRBV5-6
CDR3 protein: CASTFYGEVYGYTF
CDR3 DNA: TGTGCCAGCACGTTTTATGGTGAGGTCTATGGCTACACCTTC

J gene: TRBJ2-2
clone size: many
D gene: -
V gene: TRBV10-1
CDR3 protein: CASSESSGELFF
CDR3 DNA: TGCGCCAGCAGTGAGTCCTCCGGGGAGCTGTTTTTT

J gene: TRBJ2-1
clone size: many
D gene: -
V gene: TRBV20-1
CDR3 protein: CSARVDAGYNEQFF
CDR3 DNA: TGCAGTGCTAGAGTCGATGCCGGGTACAATGAGCAGTTCTTC

J gene: TRBJ2-7
clone size: -
D gene: -
V gene: TRBV7-2
CDR3 protein: CASSLGGRSSYEQYF
CDR3 DNA: TGTGCCAGCAGCTTAGGAGGGCGAAGCTCCTACGAGCAGTACTTC

J gene: TRBJ2-3
clone size: many
D gene: -
V gene: TRBV9
CDR3 protein: CASSPHGTSTDTQYF
CDR3 DNA: TGTGCCAGCAGCCCTCACGGGACAAGCACAGATACGCAGTATTTT

J gene: TRBJ1-2
clone size: -
D gene: -
V gene: TRBV7-9
CDR3 protein: CASSLGLDGYTF
CDR3 DNA: TGTGCCAGCAGCTTAGGTCTAGATGGCTACACCTTC

J gene: TRBJ2-5
clone size: few
D gene: -
V gene: TRBV9
CDR3 protein: CASTRGLARETQYF
CDR3 DNA: TGTGCCAGCACCAGAGGTCTAGCGCGGGAGACCCAGTACTTC

J gene: TRBJ2-1
clone size: many
D gene: -
V gene: TRBV9
CDR3 protein: CASSPRVGLSSYNEQFF
CDR3 DNA: TGTGCCAGCAGCCCCAGGGTGGGCCTAAGCTCCTACAATGAGCAGTTCTTC

J gene: TRBJ2-3
clone size: many
D gene: -
V gene: TRBV5-1
CDR3 protein: CASSLEGGGTDTQYF
CDR3 DNA: TGCGCCAGCAGCTTGGAAGGAGGGGGCACAGATACGCAGTATTTT

J gene: TRBJ1-4
clone size: many
D gene: -
V gene: TRBV12-3/TRBV12-4
CDR3 protein: CASSLVSVSQRPEKLFF
CDR3 DNA: TGTGCCAGCAGTTTAGTTTCAGTAAGCCAGCGACCTGAAAAACTGTTTTTT

J gene: TRBJ2-1
clone size: many
D gene: TRBD2
V gene: TRBV7-3
CDR3 protein: CASSPSGTAYNEQFF
CDR3 DNA: TGTGCCAGCAGTCCGAGCGGGACCGCCTACAATGAGCAGTTCTTC

J gene: TRBJ1-5
clone size: -
D gene: -
V gene: TRBV12-3/TRBV12-4
CDR3 protein: CASSLAREPQHF
CDR3 DNA: TGTGCCAGCAGTTTAGCGCGGGAGCCCCAGCATTTT

J gene: TRBJ2-1
clone size: many
D gene: -
V gene: TRBV7-2
CDR3 protein: CASSSEYNEQFF
CDR3 DNA: TGTGCCAGCAGCTCCGAGTACAATGAGCAGTTCTTC

J gene: TRBJ2-7
clone size: many
D gene: TRBD2
V gene: TRBV20-1
CDR3 protein: CSARTSGAYEQYF
CDR3 DNA: TGCAGTGCTAGGACTAGCGGGGCCTACGAGCAGTACTTC

J gene: TRBJ2-3
clone size: -
D gene: TRBD1
V gene: TRBV6-1
CDR3 protein: CASRPAGGLDTQYF
CDR3 DNA: TGTGCCAGCAGGCCGGCAGGGGGATTGGATACGCAGTATTTT

J gene: TRBJ2-2
clone size: many
D gene: -
V gene: TRBV5-6
CDR3 protein: CASSLFWADTGELFF
CDR3 DNA: TGTGCCAGCAGCTTGTTCTGGGCAGACACCGGGGAGCTGTTTTTT

J gene: TRBJ2-7
clone size: many
D gene: TRBD2
V gene: TRBV6-5
CDR3 protein: CASSWGLAGEYEQYF
CDR3 DNA: TGTGCCAGCAGTTGGGGACTAGCGGGAGAGTACGAGCAGTACTTC

J gene: TRBJ1-5
clone size: many
D gene: -
V gene: TRBV5-5
CDR3 protein: CASSLEGNDNQPQHF
CDR3 DNA: TGTGCCAGCAGCTTGGAGGGTAATGACAATCAGCCCCAGCATTTT

J gene: TRBJ2-3
clone size: -
D gene: -
V gene: TRBV11-2
CDR3 protein: CASSLESSFPSSTDTQYF
CDR3 DNA: TGTGCCAGCAGCTTGGAGAGCTCCTTCCCATCTAGCACAGATACGCAGTATTTT

J gene: TRBJ2-3
clone size: -
D gene: -
V gene: TRBV20-1
CDR3 protein: CSAQARGASTDTQYF
CDR3 DNA: TGCAGTGCCCAGGCCCGGGGGGCTAGCACAGATACGCAGTATTTT

J gene: TRBJ2-1
clone size: few
D gene: -
V gene: TRBV5-1
CDR3 protein: CASGKEGSPNDEQFF
CDR3 DNA: TGCGCCAGCGGCAAAGAGGGGTCTCCAAACGATGAGCAGTTCTTC

J gene: TRBJ1-4
clone size: -
D gene: -
V gene: TRBV27
CDR3 protein: CASSLWNSPGNEKLFF
CDR3 DNA: TGTGCCAGCAGTCTATGGAACTCGCCCGGGAATGAAAAACTGTTTTTT

J gene: TRBJ1-6
clone size: many
D gene: -
V gene: TRBV20-1
CDR3 protein: CSASYSGSPLHF
CDR3 DNA: TGCAGTGCTAGCTATTCGGGGTCACCCCTCCACTTT